This TCR beta chain comes out of a study of PD-1 blockade in classical Hodgkin lymphoma. Turning to the study itself: Patients were treated with nivolumab at 3 mg/kg, and this was given intravenously every 2 weeks.

Findings and caveats of the study: Exclusion was applied to patients who started nivolumab under 1 year after ASCT. Baseline TCR diversity was reportedly lower in newly diagnosed patients than healthy donors.

The CDR3 extends over 16 amino acids. Assay: immunoSEQ multiplex PCR; the TCRdb copy retains only in-frame clones and omits some. This table holds 90,000 to 110,000 clones, approximately 89% found once. Described time point: cycle 4 day 1 (C4D1), after more than five weeks of nivolumab. Every patient had relapsed following autologous stem cell transplantation, and cohorts differed in brentuximab vedotin exposure. Turning to this clone: Its antigen is unknown.

This receptor was obtained from a human donor with classical Hodgkin lymphoma. Material: peripheral blood mononuclear cells (PBMCs), obtained before the fourth cycle of nivolumab. The V and J genes are TRBV21-1 and TRBJ2-3; TRBD2, the D gene given by the table, was not confirmed from the DNA. TRBV21-1 constitutes a pseudogene. This chain's CDR3 is CAGGASGRAGADTQYF. The CDR3 DNA reads as TGTGCCGGAGGGGCTAGCGGGAGGGCCGGGGCAGATACGCAGTATTTT.